Listed below are T cell receptor beta chains from one sample, sequenced in a study of blood T cells in healthy people across ages. MiXCR was run by TCRdb on the 5' RACE reads, yielding one entry per CDR3 protein. This sample has approximately 800,000 distinct CDR3 sequences, with approximately 60% found just once. Sequencing used blood. The receptors derive from a man aged 35-49 years in good health. Both conserved end residues are part of each CDR3. Only some rows state a clone size, as once, few, many or a class for expanded clones.

>.|TRBJ2-7|TRBV10-3
CAIRSSGGSYEQYF
>.|TRBJ1-1|TRBV7-9
CASGGQLNTEAFF
>.|TRBJ1-4|TRBV3-1
CASSHRGTGGKLFF
>few|TRBJ1-2|TRBV4-3
CASSQDWDRGDLYGYTF
>.|TRBJ2-1|TRBV20-1
CSARAIRGRANNEQFF
>.|TRBJ2-7|TRBV14
CASSPSEWGSYEQYF
>.|TRBJ2-7|TRBV6-4
CASSEGLTSSYEQYF
>.|TRBJ2-1|TRBV20-1
CSASRGGAEQFF
>.|TRBJ2-4|TRBV12-3/TRBV12-4
CASSLEGWGQYF
>.|TRBJ1-6|TRBV20-1
CSARDRQTGSPLHF
>.|TRBJ1-4|TRBV7-9
CASSLATGSRSRTNEKLFF
>.|TRBJ2-7|TRBV10-3
CAIGRADNSYEQYF